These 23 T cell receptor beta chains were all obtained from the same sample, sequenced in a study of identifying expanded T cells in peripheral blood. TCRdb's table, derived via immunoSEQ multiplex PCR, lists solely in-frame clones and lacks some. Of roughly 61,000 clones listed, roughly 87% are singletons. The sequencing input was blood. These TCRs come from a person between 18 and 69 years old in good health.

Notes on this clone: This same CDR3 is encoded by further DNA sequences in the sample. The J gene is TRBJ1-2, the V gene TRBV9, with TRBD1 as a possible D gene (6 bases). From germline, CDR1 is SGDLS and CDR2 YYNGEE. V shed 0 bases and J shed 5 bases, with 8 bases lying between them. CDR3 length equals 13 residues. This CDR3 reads CASSVATGYGYTF. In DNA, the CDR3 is TGTGCCAGCAGCGTAGCTACAGGGTATGGCTACACCTTC.

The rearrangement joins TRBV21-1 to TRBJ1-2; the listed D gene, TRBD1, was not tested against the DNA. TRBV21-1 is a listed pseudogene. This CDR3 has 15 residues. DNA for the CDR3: TGTGCCAGCAGGGGACAGGGGGCTCCCGGGGATGGCTACACCTTC. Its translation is CASRGQGAPGDGYTF.

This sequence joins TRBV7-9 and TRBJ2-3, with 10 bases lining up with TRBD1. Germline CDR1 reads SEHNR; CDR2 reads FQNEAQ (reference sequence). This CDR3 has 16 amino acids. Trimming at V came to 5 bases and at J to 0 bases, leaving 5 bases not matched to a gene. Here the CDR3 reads CASSTWTGGSTDTQYF. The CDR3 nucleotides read TGTGCCAGCAGCACATGGACAGGGGGGAGCACAGATACGCAGTATTTT.

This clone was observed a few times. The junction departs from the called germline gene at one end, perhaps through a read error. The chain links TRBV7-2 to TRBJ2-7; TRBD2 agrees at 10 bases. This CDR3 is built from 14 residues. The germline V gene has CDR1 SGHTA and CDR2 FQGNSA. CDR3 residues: CASSVAGGSYEQYF. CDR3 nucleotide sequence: TGTGCCAGCAGCGTAGCGGGGGGTTCCTACGAGCAGTACTTC.

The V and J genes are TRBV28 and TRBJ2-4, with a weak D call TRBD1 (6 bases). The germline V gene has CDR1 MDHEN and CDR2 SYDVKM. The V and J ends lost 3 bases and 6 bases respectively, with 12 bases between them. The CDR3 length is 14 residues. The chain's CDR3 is CASSFPGAINIQYF. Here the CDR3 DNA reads TGTGCCAGCAGTTTCCCAGGGGCTATAAACATTCAGTACTTC.

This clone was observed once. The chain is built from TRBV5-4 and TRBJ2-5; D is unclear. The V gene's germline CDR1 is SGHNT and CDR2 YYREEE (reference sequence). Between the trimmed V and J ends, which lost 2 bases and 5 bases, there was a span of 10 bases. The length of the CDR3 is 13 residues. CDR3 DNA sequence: TGTGCCAGCAGCTTATACGGCTCTGAGACCCAGTACTTC. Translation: CASSLYGSETQYF.

CDR3 sequence (DNA): TGCAGCGTTGAATTGGGGAGCACAGATACGCAGTATTTT. Its translation is CSVELGSTDTQYF. This chain uses TRBV29-1 with TRBJ2-3; no clear D gene. This CDR3 comprises 13 residues. Trimming cost V 2 bases and J 0 bases, with 6 bases left between them. Germline CDR1 reads SQVTM; CDR2 reads ANQGSEA.

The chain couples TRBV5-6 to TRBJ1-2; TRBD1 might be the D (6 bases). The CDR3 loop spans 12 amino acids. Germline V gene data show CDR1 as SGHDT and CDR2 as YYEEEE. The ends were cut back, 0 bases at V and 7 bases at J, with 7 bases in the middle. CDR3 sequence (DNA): TGTGCCAGCAGCTTGGACAGGGTTGGCTACACCTTC. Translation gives CASSLDRVGYTF. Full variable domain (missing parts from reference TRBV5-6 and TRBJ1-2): DAGVTQSPTHLIKTRGQQVTLRCSPKSGHDTVSWYQQALGQGPQFIFQYYEEEERQRGNFPDRFSGHQFPNYSSELNVNALLLGDSALYLCASSLDRVGYTFGSGTRLTVV.

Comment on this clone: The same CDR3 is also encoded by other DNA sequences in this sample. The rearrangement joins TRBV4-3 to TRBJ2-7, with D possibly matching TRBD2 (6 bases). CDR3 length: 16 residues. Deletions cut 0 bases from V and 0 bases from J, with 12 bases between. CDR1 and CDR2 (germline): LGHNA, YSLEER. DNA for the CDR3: TGCGCCAGCAGCCAAGATCGCGGAGCGGGCTCCTACGAGCAGTACTTC. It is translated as CASSQDRGAGSYEQYF.

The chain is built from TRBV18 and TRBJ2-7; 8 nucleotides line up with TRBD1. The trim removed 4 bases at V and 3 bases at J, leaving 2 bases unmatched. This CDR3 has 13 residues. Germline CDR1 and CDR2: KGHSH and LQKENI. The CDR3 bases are TGTGCCAGCTCACGGGACAGGCGCTACGAGCAGTACTTC. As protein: CASSRDRRYEQYF.

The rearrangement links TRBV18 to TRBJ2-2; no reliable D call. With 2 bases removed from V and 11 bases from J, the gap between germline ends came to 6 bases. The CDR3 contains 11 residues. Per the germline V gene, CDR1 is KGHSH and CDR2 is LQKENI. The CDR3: CASSPDRELFF. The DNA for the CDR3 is TGTGCCAGCTCACCAGATAGAGAGCTGTTTTTT.

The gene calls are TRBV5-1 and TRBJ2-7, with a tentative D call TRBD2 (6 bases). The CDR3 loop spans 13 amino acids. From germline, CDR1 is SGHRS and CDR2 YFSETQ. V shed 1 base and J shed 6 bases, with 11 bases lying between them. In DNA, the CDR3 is TGCGCCAGCAGCTTGACTAGCTTGCGCGAGCAGTACTTC. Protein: CASSLTSLREQYF.

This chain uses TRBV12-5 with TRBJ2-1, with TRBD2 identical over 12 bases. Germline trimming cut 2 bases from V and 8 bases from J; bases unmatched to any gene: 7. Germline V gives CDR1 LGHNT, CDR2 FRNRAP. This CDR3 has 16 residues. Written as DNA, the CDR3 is TGTGCTAGTGGTTTGCTCCTAGCGGGAGGGCCTCATGAGCAGTTCTTC. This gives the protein CASGLLLAGGPHEQFF. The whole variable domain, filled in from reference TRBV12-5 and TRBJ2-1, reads DARVTQTPRHKVTEMGQEVTMRCQPILGHNTVFWYRQTMMQGLELLAYFRNRAPLDDSGMPKDRFSAEMPDATLATLKIQPSEPRDSAVYFCASGLLLAGGPHEQFFGPGTRLTVL.

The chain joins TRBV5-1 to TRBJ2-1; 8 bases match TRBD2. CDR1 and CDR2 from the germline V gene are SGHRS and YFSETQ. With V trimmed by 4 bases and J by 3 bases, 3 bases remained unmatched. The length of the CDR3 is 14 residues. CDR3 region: CASSQGTSYNEQFF. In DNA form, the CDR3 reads TGCGCCAGCAGCCAAGGGACTAGCTACAATGAGCAGTTCTTC.

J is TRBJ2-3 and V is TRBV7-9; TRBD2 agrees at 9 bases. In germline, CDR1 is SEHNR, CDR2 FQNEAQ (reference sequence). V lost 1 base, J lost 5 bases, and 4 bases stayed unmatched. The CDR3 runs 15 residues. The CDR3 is CASSLVSGSKDTQYF. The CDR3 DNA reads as TGTGCCAGCAGCTTAGTTAGCGGGAGTAAAGATACGCAGTATTTT.

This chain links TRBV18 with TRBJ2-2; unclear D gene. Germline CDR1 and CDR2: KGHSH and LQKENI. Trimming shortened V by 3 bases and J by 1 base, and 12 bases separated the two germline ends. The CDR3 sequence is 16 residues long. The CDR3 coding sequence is TGTGCCAGCTCACCTATGCGCTCGGGGAACACCGGGGAGCTGTTTTTT. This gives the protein CASSPMRSGNTGELFF.

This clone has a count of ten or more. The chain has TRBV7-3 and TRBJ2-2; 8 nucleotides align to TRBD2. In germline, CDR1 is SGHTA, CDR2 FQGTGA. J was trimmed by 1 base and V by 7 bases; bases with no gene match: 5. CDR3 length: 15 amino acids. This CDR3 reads CASKAGLGNTGELFF. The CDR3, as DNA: TGTGCCAGCAAAGCGGGACTAGGGAACACCGGGGAGCTGTTTTTT.

CDR3 loop: CASSYSRLADEQYF. CDR3 sequence (DNA): TGTGCCAGCAGTTACTCGAGACTAGCAGACGAGCAGTACTTC. The genes are TRBV6-5 and TRBJ2-7; 7 nucleotides match TRBD2. The CDR3 covers 14 residues. The V and J ends lost 0 bases and 5 bases, in that order; junction bases with no gene match: 4. CDR1 and CDR2 from the germline V gene are MNHEY and SVGAGI.

The CDR3 loop is CSVEEDRFPLGTEAFF. In DNA, the CDR3 is TGCAGCGTTGAAGAGGACAGGTTCCCCCTTGGCACTGAAGCTTTCTTT. The chain uses TRBV29-1 and TRBJ1-1; TRBD1 aligns across 7 bases. This CDR3 region has 16 residues. Germline CDR1 is SQVTM and CDR2 is ANQGSEA. V dropped 0 bases and J dropped 4; count of bases not matched to a gene: 11.

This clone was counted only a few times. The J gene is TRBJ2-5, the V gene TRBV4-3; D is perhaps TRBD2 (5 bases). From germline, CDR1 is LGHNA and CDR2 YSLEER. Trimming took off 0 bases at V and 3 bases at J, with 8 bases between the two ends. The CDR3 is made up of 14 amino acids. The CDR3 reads CASSQDTGKETQYF. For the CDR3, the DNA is TGCGCCAGCAGCCAAGATACCGGGAAAGAGACCCAGTACTTC.

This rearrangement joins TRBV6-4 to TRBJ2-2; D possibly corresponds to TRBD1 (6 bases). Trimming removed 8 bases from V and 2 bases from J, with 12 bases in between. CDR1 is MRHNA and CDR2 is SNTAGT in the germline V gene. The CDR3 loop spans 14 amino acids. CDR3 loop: CASSLRGNTGELFF. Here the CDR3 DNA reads TGTGCCAGCTCCCTCAGGGGAAACACCGGGGAGCTGTTTTTT.

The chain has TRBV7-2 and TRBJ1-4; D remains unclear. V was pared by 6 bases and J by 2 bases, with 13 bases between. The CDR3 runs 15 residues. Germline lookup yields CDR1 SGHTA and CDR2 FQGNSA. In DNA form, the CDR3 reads TGTGCCAGCAGTTGGTTAGGGCAGACTAATGAAAAACTGTTTTTT. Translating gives CASSWLGQTNEKLFF.

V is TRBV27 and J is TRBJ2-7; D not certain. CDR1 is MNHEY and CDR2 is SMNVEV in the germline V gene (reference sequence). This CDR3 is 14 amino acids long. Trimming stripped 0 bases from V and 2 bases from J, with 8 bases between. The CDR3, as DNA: TGTGCCAGCAGTTTATCGCACCTTGCCTACGAGCAGTACTTC. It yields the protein CASSLSHLAYEQYF.